This T cell receptor (beta chain) was profiled in a study of blood T cells in healthy people across ages. The overall study: The template switching approach captured approximately one barcoded beta molecule for every two T cells. Findings of the study overall: Comparison with aged donors showed that long-lived donors had more naive CD4+ cells and higher diversity.

Primed by a sample-barcoded 5' primer and a J-beta primer mix, a second PCR proceeded for roughly 6 to 12 cycles. Each cDNA molecule carried a tag from a template-switch adaptor that contained 12 random nucleotides. TCRdb reanalysed the 5' RACE reads using MiXCR and keeps one entry per CDR3 protein. The sample records some 1.5 million distinct CDR3 sequences, about 28% being singletons. About this clonotype: What it recognizes is unknown.

The CDR3 runs to 15 residues. The germline CDR1 and CDR2 sequences are SGHRS and YFSETQ. V shed 3 bases and J 10 bases; nucleotides not matched to a gene: 12. Researchers isolated at least 7 million PBMCs per sample. The chain combines TRBV5-1 with TRBJ1-4; TRBD1 aligns across 7 bases. The sample comprised blood. The sequence derives from a woman in her 30s in good health. CDR3 region: CASSSDTGARGKLFF. The CDR3 DNA follows: TGCGCCAGCAGCTCGGACACAGGGGCCCGCGGAAAACTGTTTTTT.